This is a list of T cell receptor beta chains from one sample in a study of T cell repertoires in cytomegalovirus infection. TCRdb called the reads again in MiXCR, with one record for every CDR3 protein. Among around 270,000 distinct CDR3 sequences listed, approximately 9.1% were seen once. Material: PBMCs. The origin of the receptors is a human donor in good health (CMV status not recorded). Some clones in this sample may be carry-over from other donors' samples. Both conserved end residues are part of each CDR3. Fields, in order: J gene, D gene, clone size, V gene, CDR3 DNA, CDR3 protein. The D gene is left open where the match is weak. Not all rows give a size; the values are once, few, many and, for expanded clones, a class.

J: TRBJ1-6
D: .
size: many
V: TRBV7-6
DNA: TGTGCCAGCAGCTTAATAAGCTCCTATAATTCACCCCTCCACTTT
CDR3: CASSLISSYNSPLHF

J: TRBJ2-1
D: .
size: .
V: TRBV11-2
DNA: TGTGCCAGCAGAAGAGGCGGCAGATACAATGAGCAGTTCTTC
CDR3: CASRRGGRYNEQFF

J: TRBJ1-1
D: .
size: many
V: TRBV11-2
DNA: TGTGCCAGCAGCTCGCTCTCGGGGGTGAACACTGAAGCTTTCTTT
CDR3: CASSSLSGVNTEAFF

J: TRBJ1-3
D: .
size: few
V: TRBV19
DNA: TGTGCCAGTAGGGACCACTCTGGAAACACCATATATTTT
CDR3: CASRDHSGNTIYF

J: TRBJ1-2
D: TRBD1
size: many
V: TRBV28
DNA: TGTGCCAGCAGTTCACCCCCGGGACAGGGACCCCAACTCACCTTC
CDR3: CASSSPPGQGPQLTF

J: TRBJ2-1
D: TRBD2
size: many
V: TRBV5-1
DNA: TGCGCCAGCAGCTTGATAGCGGGTAGCTCCTACAATGAGCAGTTCTTC
CDR3: CASSLIAGSSYNEQFF

J: TRBJ1-6
D: .
size: many
V: TRBV7-2
DNA: TGTGCCAGCAGCTTAGATGGCTTCGGGGTTAAAAATTCACCCCTCCACTTT
CDR3: CASSLDGFGVKNSPLHF

J: TRBJ2-1
D: TRBD1
size: many
V: TRBV7-2
DNA: TGTGCCAGCAGCCCACTGGGACAGGGCCCCGGGGATGAGCAGTTCTTC
CDR3: CASSPLGQGPGDEQFF

J: TRBJ2-3
D: .
size: .
V: TRBV6-6
DNA: TGTGCCAGCAGATCAGGGCAAAGCACAGATACGCAGTATTTT
CDR3: CASRSGQSTDTQYF

J: TRBJ2-7
D: .
size: many
V: TRBV7-9
DNA: TGTGCCAGCAGCTCCGACTTGGAGGGCGAGCAGTACTTC
CDR3: CASSSDLEGEQYF

J: TRBJ2-5
D: .
size: many
V: TRBV3-1
DNA: TGTGCCAGCAGCCGACAGCAACAAGAGACCCAGTACTTC
CDR3: CASSRQQQETQYF

J: TRBJ1-5
D: .
size: many
V: TRBV7-2
DNA: TGTGCCAGCAGCTTAACCCCGGGAGTCAATCAGCCCCAGCATTTT
CDR3: CASSLTPGVNQPQHF

J: TRBJ2-2
D: .
size: few
V: TRBV7-3
DNA: TGTGCCAGCAGCTTAACGGCGACACTCAACACCGGGGAGCTGTTTTTT
CDR3: CASSLTATLNTGELFF

J: TRBJ1-1
D: .
size: many
V: TRBV7-9
DNA: TGTGCCAGCAGCTCACGCGGGGCAGGAACGAACACTGAAGCTTTCTTT
CDR3: CASSSRGAGTNTEAFF

J: TRBJ2-3
D: .
size: many
V: TRBV7-9
DNA: TGTGCCAGCAGCTTAGCTAGAGGCGCAGATACGCAGTATTTT
CDR3: CASSLARGADTQYF

J: TRBJ1-6
D: TRBD1
size: many
V: TRBV6-2/TRBV6-3
DNA: TGTGCCAGCAGACCCCCGACAGGGAGTAATTCACCCCTCCACTTT
CDR3: CASRPPTGSNSPLHF

J: TRBJ1-5
D: .
size: many
V: TRBV7-9
DNA: TGTGCCAGCAGCACGACCGGGTTCAATCAGCCCCAGCATTTT
CDR3: CASSTTGFNQPQHF

J: TRBJ1-1
D: .
size: many
V: TRBV28
DNA: TGTGCCAGCAGGGTAGGGGGGATCACTGAAGCTTTCTTT
CDR3: CASRVGGITEAFF

J: TRBJ2-6
D: .
size: many
V: TRBV20-1
DNA: TGCAGTGCTAGAGATGGCCGACCCTGGAGCTCTGGGGCCAACGTCCTGACTTTC
CDR3: CSARDGRPWSSGANVLTF

J: TRBJ2-1
D: .
size: many
V: TRBV18
DNA: TGTGCCAGCTCACCAAAGAATGAGCAGTTCTTC
CDR3: CASSPKNEQFF

J: TRBJ1-2
D: TRBD1
size: many
V: TRBV6-6
DNA: TGTGCCAGCAGTTACGACGGGACAGATGGCTACACCTTC
CDR3: CASSYDGTDGYTF

J: TRBJ2-1
D: TRBD1
size: few
V: TRBV6-2/TRBV6-3
DNA: TGTGCCAGCAGGACCGGGACAGGGAGCTACAATGAGCAGTTCTTC
CDR3: CASRTGTGSYNEQFF

J: TRBJ2-3
D: TRBD2
size: many
V: TRBV20-1
DNA: TGCAGTGCGCTTCCGGGACTAGCTGCAGATACGCAGTATTTT
CDR3: CSALPGLAADTQYF

J: TRBJ2-7
D: .
size: many
V: TRBV11-3
DNA: TGTGCCAGCAGCTTAGATCCCGCGGGGGAGCAGTACTTC
CDR3: CASSLDPAGEQYF

J: TRBJ1-5
D: TRBD1
size: many
V: TRBV7-2
DNA: TGTGCCAGCAGCCCCAGGGGGTTTAGCAATCAGCCCCAGCATTTT
CDR3: CASSPRGFSNQPQHF

J: TRBJ2-2
D: .
size: many
V: TRBV7-2
DNA: TGTGCCAGCAGCTTAGTAAAAGGGATCGCCGGGGAGCTGTTTTTT
CDR3: CASSLVKGIAGELFF

J: TRBJ1-5
D: .
size: .
V: TRBV6-4
DNA: TGTGCCAGCAGTGCCTCCCCCGATCAGCCCCAGCATTTT
CDR3: CASSASPDQPQHF

J: TRBJ2-1
D: .
size: many
V: TRBV6-2/TRBV6-3
DNA: TGTGCCAGCGGGGCTTCCTACAATGAGCAGTTCTTC
CDR3: CASGASYNEQFF

J: TRBJ2-5
D: .
size: few
V: TRBV24-1
DNA: TGTGCCACCAGTGATCCCCGACAAGCCCAAGAGACCCAGTACTTC
CDR3: CATSDPRQAQETQYF

J: TRBJ2-3
D: .
size: many
V: TRBV7-7
DNA: TGTGCTAGCAGCTTATCGGGCGCAGATACGCAGTATTTT
CDR3: CASSLSGADTQYF

J: TRBJ2-1
D: TRBD2
size: many
V: TRBV19
DNA: TGTGCCAGTAGTTATAGCGGGGGGGCTCACAATGAGCAGTTCTTC
CDR3: CASSYSGGAHNEQFF

J: TRBJ2-6
D: TRBD1
size: .
V: TRBV5-4
DNA: TGTGCCACCACGACCCTCCAGGGGGCCCCCCACTCTGGGGCCAACGTCCTGACTTTC
CDR3: CATTTLQGAPHSGANVLTF

J: TRBJ1-1
D: TRBD1
size: many
V: TRBV28
DNA: TGTGCCAGCAGATTGGCCGGGACAGGGGGATCTGAAGCTTTCTTT
CDR3: CASRLAGTGGSEAFF

J: TRBJ1-1
D: TRBD1
size: few
V: TRBV20-1
DNA: TGCAGTGCTAGCCGTGACAGGGAAACTGAAGCTTTCTTT
CDR3: CSASRDRETEAFF

J: TRBJ1-5
D: .
size: .
V: TRBV20-1
DNA: TGCAGTGCCGAACGGGATAGCAATCAGCCCCAGCATTTT
CDR3: CSAERDSNQPQHF

J: TRBJ1-2
D: .
size: .
V: TRBV3-1
DNA: TGTGCCAGCAGACGCCTCGGGGAGGATGGAGGCTACACCTTC
CDR3: CASRRLGEDGGYTF

J: TRBJ2-1
D: TRBD2
size: many
V: TRBV7-2
DNA: TGTGCCAGCAGCACTAGCGGGAGAGTGAGTAATGAGCAGTTCTTC
CDR3: CASSTSGRVSNEQFF

J: TRBJ1-5
D: TRBD1
size: .
V: TRBV24-1
DNA: TGTGCCACCGGAACAGGGGGCGGGCAGCCCCAGCATTTT
CDR3: CATGTGGGQPQHF

J: TRBJ2-7
D: .
size: many
V: TRBV7-2
DNA: TGTGCCAGCAGCTTAGGCGGGGCGGGGGCGCGGGAGCAGTACTTC
CDR3: CASSLGGAGAREQYF

J: TRBJ2-1
D: .
size: few
V: TRBV12-3/TRBV12-4
DNA: TGTGCCAGCAGTTGGAGGCCCAATGAGCAGTTCTTC
CDR3: CASSWRPNEQFF

J: TRBJ2-7
D: .
size: many
V: TRBV7-2
DNA: TGTGCCAGCAGCTTAGGTGGCGGGAACTTCTACGAGCAGTACTTC
CDR3: CASSLGGGNFYEQYF

J: TRBJ1-2
D: .
size: many
V: TRBV5-1
DNA: TGCGCCAGCAGCTTGACAGGGTCGAGCTACACCTTC
CDR3: CASSLTGSSYTF

J: TRBJ2-3
D: TRBD2
size: .
V: TRBV24-1
DNA: TGTGCCACCAGCCCTAGCGGGAGTGGAACAGATACGCAGTATTTT
CDR3: CATSPSGSGTDTQYF

J: TRBJ2-2
D: TRBD2
size: many
V: TRBV11-2
DNA: TGTGCCAGCAGCCGGAATTTACTAGCGGGAGGGCCTGGGACCGGGGAGCTGTTTTTT
CDR3: CASSRNLLAGGPGTGELFF

J: TRBJ1-3
D: TRBD1
size: many
V: TRBV7-2
DNA: TGTGCCAGCAGCGTGTCCGGGACAGGCGCTGGAAACACCATATATTTT
CDR3: CASSVSGTGAGNTIYF

J: TRBJ1-6
D: .
size: few
V: TRBV12-3/TRBV12-4
DNA: TGTGCCACCTCAGGGGTCGGCAATTCACCCCTCCACTTT
CDR3: CATSGVGNSPLHF

J: TRBJ2-1
D: .
size: many
V: TRBV6-5
DNA: TGTGCCAGCAGTTACCTCCTAACTAGGTCTGAGCAGTTCTTC
CDR3: CASSYLLTRSEQFF

J: TRBJ2-7
D: TRBD2
size: many
V: TRBV6-5
DNA: TGTGCCAGCAGTTTCGCGGGAGCCTCCTACGAGCAGTACTTC
CDR3: CASSFAGASYEQYF